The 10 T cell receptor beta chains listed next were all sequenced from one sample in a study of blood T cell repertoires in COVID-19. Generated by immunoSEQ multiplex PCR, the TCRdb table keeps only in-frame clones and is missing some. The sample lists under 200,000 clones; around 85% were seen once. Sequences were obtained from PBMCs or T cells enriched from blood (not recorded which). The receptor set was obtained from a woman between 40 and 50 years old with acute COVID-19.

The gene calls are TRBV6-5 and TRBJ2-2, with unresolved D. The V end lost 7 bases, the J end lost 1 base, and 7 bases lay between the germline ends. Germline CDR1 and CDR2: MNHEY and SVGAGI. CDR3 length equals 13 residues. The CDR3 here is CASNPGNTGELFF. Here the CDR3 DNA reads TGTGCCAGCAATCCGGGGAACACCGGGGAGCTGTTTTTT.

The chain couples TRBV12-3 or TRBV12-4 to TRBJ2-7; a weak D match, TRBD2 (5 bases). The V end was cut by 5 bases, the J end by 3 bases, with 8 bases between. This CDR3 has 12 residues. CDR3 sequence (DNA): TGTGCCAGCAGTCCGGGGATCTACGAGCAGTACTTC. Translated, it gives CASSPGIYEQYF.

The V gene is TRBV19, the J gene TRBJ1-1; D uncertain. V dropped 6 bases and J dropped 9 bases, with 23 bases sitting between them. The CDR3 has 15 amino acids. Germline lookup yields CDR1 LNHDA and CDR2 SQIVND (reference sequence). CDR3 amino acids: CASSVGSWEAPKAFF. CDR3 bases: TGTGCCAGTAGCGTTGGGAGCTGGGAGGCCCCCAAAGCTTTCTTT.

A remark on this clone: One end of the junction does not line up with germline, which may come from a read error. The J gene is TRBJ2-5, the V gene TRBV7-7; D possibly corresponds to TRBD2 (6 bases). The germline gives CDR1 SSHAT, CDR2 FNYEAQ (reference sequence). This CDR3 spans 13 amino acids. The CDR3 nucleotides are TGTGCTAGCAGCTTTGGGGGGTCGGAGACCCAGTACTTC. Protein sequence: CASSFGGSETQYF.

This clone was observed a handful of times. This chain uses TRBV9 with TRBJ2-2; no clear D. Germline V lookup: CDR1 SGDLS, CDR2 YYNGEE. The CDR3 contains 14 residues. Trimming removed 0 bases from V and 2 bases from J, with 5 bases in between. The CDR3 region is CASSVVVNTGELFF. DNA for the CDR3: TGTGCCAGCAGCGTAGTAGTAAACACCGGGGAGCTGTTTTTT.

The CDR3 sequence is CASRTQGVNGEAFF. In DNA form, the CDR3 reads TGTGCCAGCAGGACCCAAGGGGTTAACGGTGAAGCTTTCTTT. The chain couples TRBV6-5 to TRBJ1-1, with a weak D call TRBD1 (5 bases). V was clipped by 6 bases and J by 7 bases, with 18 bases between them. CDR1 and CDR2 (germline): MNHEY, SVGAGI. This CDR3 is built from 14 residues.

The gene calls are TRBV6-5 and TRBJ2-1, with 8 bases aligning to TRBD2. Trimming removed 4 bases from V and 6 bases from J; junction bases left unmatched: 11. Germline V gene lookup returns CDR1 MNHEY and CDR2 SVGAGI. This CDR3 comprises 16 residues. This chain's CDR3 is CASSSTSGLGPNEQFF. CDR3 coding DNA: TGTGCCAGCAGTTCCACCTCGGGACTAGGCCCCAATGAGCAGTTCTTC.

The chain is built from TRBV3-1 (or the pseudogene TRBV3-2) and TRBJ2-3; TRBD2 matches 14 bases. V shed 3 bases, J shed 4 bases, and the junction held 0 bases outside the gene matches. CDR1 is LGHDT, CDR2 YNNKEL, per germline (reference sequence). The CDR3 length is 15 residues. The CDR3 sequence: CASSQTSGRADTQYF. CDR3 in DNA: TGTGCCAGCAGCCAGACTAGCGGGAGGGCAGATACGCAGTATTTT.

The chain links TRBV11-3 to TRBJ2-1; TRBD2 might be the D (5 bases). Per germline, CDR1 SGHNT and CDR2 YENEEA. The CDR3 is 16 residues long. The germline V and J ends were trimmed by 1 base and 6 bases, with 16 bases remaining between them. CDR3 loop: CASSLVRPAAGNEQFF. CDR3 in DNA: TGTGCCAGCAGCTTAGTAAGGCCAGCGGCGGGCAATGAGCAGTTCTTC.

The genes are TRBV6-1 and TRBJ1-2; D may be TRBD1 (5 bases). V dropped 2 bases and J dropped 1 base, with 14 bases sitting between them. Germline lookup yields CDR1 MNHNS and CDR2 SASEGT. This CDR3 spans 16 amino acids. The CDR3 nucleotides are TGTGCCAGCAGTGAAATGGTTGGGGGGATTAACTATGGCTACACCTTC. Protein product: CASSEMVGGINYGYTF.